The source of this TCR beta chain is a study of spatial heterogeneity in lung cancer. Study-wide background: Sequenced follow-up PBMC samples came a median of roughly two years after resection, where available. Whole-study findings and limits: There were more appearances of ubiquitous expanded tumor TCRs in blood at resection than at follow-up.

The CDR3 totals 14 residues. Trimming left V 5 bases short and J 4 bases short, with 14 bases between. Germline CDR1 reads SGHRS; CDR2 reads YFSETQ. In the case of this clonotype: Its antigen remains unknown.

The time point denotes: blood at routine non-recurrence follow-up after resection. In each case, whole RNA from tumor, nontumor lung or frozen PBMC was sequenced unsorted. Every TCR cDNA molecule carried a tag that served as a unique molecular identifier. TCRdb reprocessed the 5' RACE reads with MiXCR, giving one entry per CDR3 protein. The sample lists 39,000 or so distinct CDR3 sequences; over 9.5% were seen once. V is TRBV5-1 and J is TRBJ2-3; no definite D call. This specimen was PBMCs, taken at follow-up. The clonotype was recovered from a female donor with early-stage non-small cell lung cancer. DNA of the CDR3: TGCGCCAGCAGTTTCGACTCTGTAGCAGATACGCAGTATTTT. Amino acid sequence: CASSFDSVADTQYF. The variable domain in full, with the rest retrieved from reference TRBV5-1 and TRBJ2-3, is KAGVTQTPRYLIKTRGQQVTLSCSPISGHRSVSWYQQTPGQGLQFLFEYFSETQRNKGNFPGRFSGRQFSNSRSEMNVSTLELGDSALYLCASSFDSVADTQYFGPGTRLTVL.